The present TCR beta chain was sequenced within a study of cytomegalovirus exposure and HLA in healthy donors. The data were produced by immunoSEQ multiplex PCR, yet TCRdb's version contains in-frame clones alone and is incomplete. The sample holds roughly 300,000 clones; more than 80% are singletons and the top ten take around 0.8%. The V gene's germline CDR1 is SNHLY and CDR2 FYNNEI. This CDR3 is 13 amino acids long. The ends were cut back, 6 bases at V and 4 bases at J, with 12 bases in the middle. This sequence joins TRBV2 and TRBJ1-2, with a tentative D call TRBD1 (6 bases). This TCR was recovered from a woman between 18 and 29 years old in good health and CMV-seronegative. The sample consisted of PBMCs. This CDR3 reads CASRATGPYGYTF. CDR3 DNA: TGTGCCAGCAGGGCGACAGGCCCCTATGGCTACACCTTC.